These T cell receptor beta chains were read from a single sample in a study of OX40 agonist ivuxolimab in advanced cancers. Clones were sequenced by immunoSEQ multiplex PCR, and TCRdb holds only the in-frame ones, with some missing. The table lists more than 95,000 clones, around 92% of them singletons. The sample consisted of CD4+ or CD8+ T cells sorted from blood, taken in a trial of the OX40 agonist ivuxolimab. These receptors were collected from an adult with an advanced solid tumor such as melanoma, head and neck, liver or kidney cancer. Both conserved end residues are part of each CDR3. D genes are given only for firm matches. Size is stated for part of the rows, as once, few or many counts, or as a class when the clone is expanded.

CASSVGFDRGSYGYTF TGTGCCAGCAGCGTGGGGTTTGACAGGGGCTCCTATGGCTACACCTTC 16 TRBD1 TRBV9 - TRBJ1-2
CASSFLTSATNEKLFF TGTGCCAGCAGTTTTTTAACGTCTGCAACTAATGAAAAACTGTTTTTT 16 - TRBV28 - TRBJ1-4
CASSLGGGQYF TGTGCCAGCAGCTTAGGGGGGGGACAGTACTTC 11 TRBD2 TRBV11-2 - TRBJ2-7
CASSNLREGAYNEQFF TGTGCCAGTAGTAACCTGAGGGAGGGCGCCTACAATGAGCAGTTCTTC 16 TRBD2 TRBV19 - TRBJ2-1
CASSATSGTVNQPQHF TGTGCCAGCAGCGCGACCTCCGGGACAGTGAATCAGCCCCAGCATTTT 16 TRBD1 TRBV7-2 - TRBJ1-5
CASSTFGGTIYF TGTGCCAGCAGTACTTTTGGGGGCACCATATATTTT 12 - TRBV6-6 - TRBJ1-3
CASSRSTPGTGLYEQYF TGTGCCAGCAGCCGTTCTACCCCCGGGACAGGCCTTTACGAGCAGTACTTC 17 TRBD1 TRBV11-2 - TRBJ2-7
CASSLGPWVLDTDTQYF TGTGCCAGCAGCCTCGGCCCCTGGGTACTGGACACAGATACGCAGTATTTT 17 - TRBV5-4 once TRBJ2-3
CASSPGAGFYNEQFF TGTGCCAGCAGTCCAGGGGCAGGGTTTTACAATGAGCAGTTCTTC 15 - TRBV9 - TRBJ2-1
CATGRGSGNTIYF TGTGCCACTGGCAGGGGTTCAGGAAACACCATATATTTT 13 - TRBV10-3 - TRBJ1-3
CASSFGIPRQGAQNTEAFF TGTGCCAGCAGCTTTGGGATCCCGCGGCAGGGGGCGCAGAACACTGAAGCTTTCTTT 19 TRBD1 TRBV11-3 - TRBJ1-1
CASSPVRGASGIGGDTQYF TGTGCCAGCTCTCCCGTGCGGGGTGCTAGCGGGATTGGGGGGGATACGCAGTATTTT 19 TRBD2 TRBV5-4 - TRBJ2-3
CASSSPGTVARGAFF TGTGCCAGCAGTTCCCCCGGGACAGTGGCTCGGGGAGCTTTCTTT 15 TRBD1 TRBV28 - TRBJ1-1
CASSYRGASYEQYF TGTGCCAGCAGCTACAGAGGGGCTAGCTACGAGCAGTACTTC 14 - TRBV7-2 - TRBJ2-7
CASSVGNTIYF TGTGCCAGCAGCGTAGGAAACACCATATATTTT 11 - TRBV9 - TRBJ1-3
CASSLGLAGGLNNEQFF TGTGCCAGCAGCTTGGGACTAGCGGGAGGGCTAAACAATGAGCAGTTCTTC 17 TRBD2 TRBV5-4 once TRBJ2-1
CASSSDRVQPQHF TGTGCCAGCAGTTCAGACAGGGTTCAGCCCCAGCATTTT 13 TRBD1 TRBV27 - TRBJ1-5
CASSIDPTSAGTDTQYF TGTGCCAGTAGTATAGATCCCACTAGCGCAGGCACAGATACGCAGTATTTT 17 TRBD2 TRBV19 - TRBJ2-3
CASSSARAPQETQYF TGTGCCAGCAGTTCCGCCCGGGCGCCACAAGAGACCCAGTACTTC 15 - TRBV6-6 - TRBJ2-5
CASSSSGTTYNEQFF TGTGCCAGCAGCTCGAGCGGGACGACCTACAATGAGCAGTTCTTC 15 TRBD2 TRBV7-3 - TRBJ2-1
CASSYLAGGADTQYF TGTGCCAGCAGCTATCTAGCGGGAGGGGCAGATACGCAGTATTTT 15 TRBD2 TRBV7-9 - TRBJ2-3
CASSSTGGRGYTF TGTGCCAGCAGCTCTACAGGGGGCCGTGGCTACACCTTC 13 TRBD1 TRBV7-3 - TRBJ1-2
CASKRDHSYNEQFF TGTGCCAGCAAGCGGGACCACTCCTACAATGAGCAGTTCTTC 14 TRBD2 TRBV7-3 - TRBJ2-1
CAISSRHTSGANVLTF TGTGCCATCAGTTCACGACATACCTCTGGGGCCAACGTCCTGACTTTC 16 - TRBV10-3 - TRBJ2-6
CASSLGTVGNTIYF TGTGCCAGCAGCTTGGGGACAGTTGGAAACACCATATATTTT 14 - TRBV5-4 - TRBJ1-3
CASKSLALPYEQYF TGTGCCAGCAAGAGTCTGGCTCTACCCTACGAGCAGTACTTC 14 - TRBV6-6 - TRBJ2-7
CASSPGQPDTQYF TGTGCCAGCTCACCAGGACAGCCAGATACGCAGTATTTT 13 - TRBV18 - TRBJ2-3
CASSLTGTSAYNEQFF TGTGCCAGCAGCTTGACCGGGACTAGCGCGTACAATGAGCAGTTCTTC 16 TRBD2 TRBV7-8 once TRBJ2-1
CASRSPSGTGVGQPQHF TGTGCCAGCAGGTCACCTTCCGGGACAGGGGTGGGTCAGCCCCAGCATTTT 17 TRBD1 TRBV28 once TRBJ1-5
CASSLPGTGGNQPQHF TGTGCCAGCAGCTTACCGGGGACAGGGGGTAATCAGCCCCAGCATTTT 16 TRBD1 TRBV7-8 - TRBJ1-5
CASSPEGLDTQYF TGTGCCAGCTCACCAGAGGGGTTAGATACGCAGTATTTT 13 - TRBV18 - TRBJ2-3